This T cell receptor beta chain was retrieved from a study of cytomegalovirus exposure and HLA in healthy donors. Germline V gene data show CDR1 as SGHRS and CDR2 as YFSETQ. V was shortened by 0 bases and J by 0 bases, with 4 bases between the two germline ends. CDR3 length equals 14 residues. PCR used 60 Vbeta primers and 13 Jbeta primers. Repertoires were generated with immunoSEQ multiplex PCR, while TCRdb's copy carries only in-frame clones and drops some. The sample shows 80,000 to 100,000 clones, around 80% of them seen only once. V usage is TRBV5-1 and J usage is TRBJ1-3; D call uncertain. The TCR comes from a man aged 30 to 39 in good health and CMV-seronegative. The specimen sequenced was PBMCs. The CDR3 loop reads CASSLGGSGNTIYF. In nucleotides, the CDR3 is TGCGCCAGCAGCTTGGGAGGCTCTGGAAACACCATATATTTT.